This TCR beta chain was profiled in a study of blood T cell repertoires in COVID-19. CDR1 is MNHEY, CDR2 SVGEGT, per germline. The CDR3 has 13 residues. With 5 bases clipped from V and 3 bases from J, the junction kept 1 base outside the gene matches. Produced via immunoSEQ multiplex PCR; TCRdb's table is partial and in-frame only. The sample gives tens of thousands of clones, roughly 89% of which show up once; about 1.3% is in the top ten. The receptor was derived from a man aged 55 to 70 with acute or convalescent COVID-19. The genes are TRBV6-2 or TRBV6-3 and TRBJ2-1; 7 positions match TRBD1. The sample consisted of peripheral blood. This CDR3 is CASSHRGYNEQFF. CDR3 nucleotides: TGTGCCAGCAGTCACAGGGGCTACAATGAGCAGTTCTTC.